Presented here are 19 T cell receptor beta chains from one specimen sequenced in a study of T cells in Graves' hyperthyroidism and ophthalmopathy. Authors of the study amplified TCR beta CDR3 regions from RNA transcripts. The TCR CDR3 was amplified in a first-round RT-PCR using the HTBI primer set. MiXCR was run by TCRdb on the multiplex PCR reads, yielding one entry per CDR3 protein. The repertoire holds hundreds of thousands of distinct CDR3 sequences, with about 20% as singletons. Specimen: blood. All receptors come from a middle-aged man with Graves' ophthalmopathy.

This clonotype was counted a single time. This sequence joins TRBV3-1 and TRBJ1-6, with D perhaps TRBD1 (5 bases). With 6 bases removed from V and 9 bases from J, the gap between germline ends came to 12 bases. Germline CDR1 is LGHDT and CDR2 is YNNKEL (reference sequence). The CDR3 loop spans 13 amino acids. The CDR3 sequence is CASRIGVGSPLHF. The DNA for the CDR3 is TGTGCCAGCAGAATAGGGGTCGGTTCACCCCTCCACTTT.

This chain uses TRBV20-1 with TRBJ2-1, with TRBD1 as a possible D gene (5 bases). This CDR3 is 14 amino acids long. Per germline, CDR1 DFQATT and CDR2 SNEGSKA (reference sequence). V lost 0 bases, J lost 3 bases, and 9 bases lay in between. The CDR3 DNA reads as TGCAGTGCTAGAGATGGGGCCCTCTACAATGAGCAGTTCTTC. It codes for CSARDGALYNEQFF.

In its sample, this clonotype was seen a few times. The chain recombines TRBV13 with TRBJ1-2; a weak D match, TRBD1 (5 bases). Trimming removed 3 bases from V and 0 bases from J, with 11 bases in between. This CDR3 contains 15 residues. Germline values: CDR1 PRHDT, CDR2 FYEKMQ (reference sequence). Here the CDR3 reads CASSLGDASNYGYTF. In DNA, the CDR3 is TGTGCCAGCAGCTTGGGGGACGCCTCTAACTATGGCTACACCTTC.

The chain combines TRBV28 with TRBJ2-4; D is undetermined. V lost 6 bases to trimming and J lost 1 base, with 7 bases between them. The CDR3 is 13 residues long. Germline CDR1 MDHEN, CDR2 SYDVKM. CDR3 coding DNA: TGTGCCAGCAGGGTTTTGGCCAAAAACATTCAGTACTTC. It translates to CASRVLAKNIQYF.

This clonotype was seen many times. The chain links TRBV7-2 to TRBJ2-3, with D perhaps matching TRBD2 (5 bases). Germline CDR1 SGHTA, CDR2 FQGNSA. This CDR3 has 17 amino acids. The ends were cut back, 1 base at V and 1 base at J, with 15 bases in the middle. CDR3: CASSLGSPGTRTDTQYF. Here the CDR3 DNA reads TGTGCCAGCAGCTTAGGCTCTCCGGGAACCCGCACAGATACGCAGTATTTT.

In this sample, this clonotype turned up a few times. V usage is TRBV28 and J usage is TRBJ1-2; 8 nucleotides agree with TRBD1. The junction had 10 bases not matched to a gene; V was cut back by 7 bases and J by 6 bases. The germline CDR1 and CDR2 sequences are MDHEN and SYDVKM. The CDR3 totals 14 residues. In nucleotides, the CDR3 is TGTGCCAGCATCGACCCCGGGACAGGAGATGGCTACACCTTC. Protein: CASIDPGTGDGYTF.

This clonotype has at least ten counts. The chain employs TRBV27 and TRBJ1-2; tentatively, D is TRBD1 (5 bases). The CDR3 runs 13 residues. Germline lookup yields CDR1 MNHEY and CDR2 SMNVEV (reference sequence). The V gene lost 3 bases and the J gene lost 6 bases, with 11 bases spanning the gap. For the CDR3, the DNA is TGTGCCAGCAGTTTCAGCGGGGGAAATGGCTACACCTTC. Amino acid sequence: CASSFSGGNGYTF.

This clonotype occurred many times. The V call is TRBV6-1, the J call TRBJ1-5; 8 bases align to TRBD1. Germline CDR1 reads MNHNS; CDR2 reads SASEGT. The CDR3 has 15 residues. Trimming at V came to 6 bases and at J to 6 bases, leaving 10 bases not matched to a gene. CDR3 in DNA: TGTGCCAGCAGACTAGGACAGGGCGGTGGTCAGCCCCAGCATTTT. Its protein is CASRLGQGGGQPQHF.

J is TRBJ2-1 and V is TRBV3-1; tentative D call: TRBD1 (7 bases). Per the germline V gene, CDR1 is LGHDT and CDR2 is YNNKEL (reference sequence). The V and J ends lost 2 bases and 10 bases respectively, with 15 bases between them. This CDR3 is 14 amino acids long. The CDR3: CASSQSVQGREQFF. The CDR3 DNA reads as TGTGCCAGCAGCCAAAGTGTACAGGGGAGGGAGCAGTTCTTC.

The gene calls are TRBV30 and TRBJ2-5, with TRBD1 identical over 7 bases. This CDR3 has 11 amino acids. CDR1 and CDR2 from the germline V gene are GTSNPN and SVGIG (reference sequence). V shed 5 bases and J 5 bases; nucleotides not matched to a gene: 2. CDR3 amino acids: CAWEQGETQYF. CDR3 DNA: TGTGCCTGGGAACAGGGGGAGACCCAGTACTTC.

This clonotype has a count of ten or more. The chain uses TRBV15 and TRBJ2-2; D assignment may be TRBD1 or TRBD2 (6 bases each). Deletions cut 3 bases from V and 3 bases from J, with 11 bases between. The CDR3 is 15 residues long. Germline assignment: CDR1 LNHNV and CDR2 YYDKDF (reference sequence). CDR3 in amino acids: CATSRRGDHTGELFF. CDR3 DNA sequence: TGTGCCACCAGCAGGAGGGGGGACCACACCGGGGAGCTGTTTTTT. Together with reference TRBV15 and TRBJ2-2, the CDR3 gives the full variable domain: DAMVIQNPRYQVTQFGKPVTLSCSQTLNHNVMYWYQQKSSQAPKLLFHYYDKDFNNEADTPDNFQSRRPNTSFCFLDIRSPGLGDTAMYLCATSRRGDHTGELFFGEGSRLTVL.

This clonotype came up a few times. The chain recombines TRBV7-6 with TRBJ1-1; maybe TRBD1 (5 bases). CDR3 length: 15 residues. With 1 base removed from V and 1 base from J, the gap between germline ends came to 10 bases. Germline V CDR1 and CDR2: SGHVS, FNYEAQ. CDR3 sequence: CASSLVTRGNTEAFF. DNA of the CDR3: TGTGCCAGCAGCTTAGTGACGAGGGGGAACACTGAAGCTTTCTTT.

The chain recombines TRBV6-4 with TRBJ2-1, with D possibly TRBD2 on 6 matching bases. There are 14 residues in the CDR3. The germline V gene has CDR1 MRHNA and CDR2 SNTAGT. Trimming took 11 bases from V and 10 from J, leaving 24 bases between them. CDR3 DNA sequence: TGTGCCCTCGGCGGGGCTCAGATTAACATGGAGCAGTTCTTC. This sequence encodes CALGGAQINMEQFF.

The sample holds a few counts of this clonotype. The chain has TRBV7-2 and TRBJ2-5; maybe TRBD2 (6 bases). V was cut by 8 bases and J by 1 base, with 11 bases left in between. The CDR3 has 13 amino acids. Germline V gene data show CDR1 as SGHTA and CDR2 as FQGNSA. The CDR3 sequence is CASVFSGQETQYF. The CDR3 DNA is TGTGCCAGCGTATTTAGCGGCCAAGAGACCCAGTACTTC.

This chain links TRBV27 with TRBJ1-5, with 7 bases matching TRBD1. V shed 6 bases and J 2 bases; nucleotides not matched to a gene: 7. This CDR3 region has 15 residues. Germline V gene sequence: CDR1 MNHEY, CDR2 SMNVEV (reference sequence). Here the CDR3 reads CASRKQGFGNQPQHF. In DNA, the CDR3 is TGTGCCAGCAGAAAACAGGGGTTCGGCAATCAGCCCCAGCATTTT.

This clonotype was recorded a few times. The rearrangement joins TRBV10-3 to TRBJ2-1; 8 nucleotides line up with TRBD2. The CDR3 consists of 16 residues. The germline CDR1 and CDR2 sequences are ENHRY and SYGVKD. The V segment lost 3 bases and the J segment 0 bases; nucleotides outside the gene matches: 4. The CDR3 sequence is CAISDHREGSYNEQFF. As DNA, the CDR3 is TGTGCCATCAGTGACCATCGGGAGGGCTCCTACAATGAGCAGTTCTTC.

This chain's CDR3 is CSASRIEYGYTF. For the CDR3, the DNA is TGCAGTGCTTCCAGAATTGAGTATGGCTACACCTTC. The chain recombines TRBV20-1 with TRBJ1-2; no clear D gene. The CDR3 runs to 12 residues. Trimming took off 5 bases at V and 5 bases at J, with 12 bases between the two ends. CDR1 and CDR2 from the germline V gene are DFQATT and SNEGSKA (reference sequence).

The genes are TRBV7-9 and TRBJ1-2, with a tentative D call TRBD1 (5 bases). Germline V gene data show CDR1 as SEHNR and CDR2 as FQNEAQ (reference sequence). V lost 1 base to trimming and J lost 3 bases, with 9 bases between them. This CDR3 has 14 residues. The DNA of the CDR3 is TGTGCCAGCAGCTTAGGACAGTTTGACTATGGCTACACCTTC. Its translation: CASSLGQFDYGYTF.

The chain is built from TRBV20-1 and TRBJ2-5; no reliable D call. The CDR3 runs 13 residues. Germline assignment: CDR1 DFQATT and CDR2 SNEGSKA (reference sequence). The ends were cut back, 1 base at V and 1 base at J, with 7 bases in the middle. The CDR3: CSARAAVQETQYF. The CDR3 DNA follows: TGCAGTGCTAGAGCGGCAGTCCAAGAGACCCAGTACTTC.